These T cell receptor beta chains were read from a single sample in a study of shared clonotypes between healthy human individuals. Libraries were prepared by immunoSEQ multiplex PCR; TCRdb keeps only in-frame clonotypes and omits some of them. The repertoire holds some 2.3 million clones, with about 92% as singletons. The sequencing input was naive CD4+ T cells from PBMCs. Source of these receptors: a man younger than 35 in good health. Some clones in this sample may be carry-over from other donors' samples. CDR3s include the opening cysteine and the closing phenylalanine or tryptophan. The D gene is left open where the match is weak. A clone size is listed for some rows: how often the clone was seen (once, few, many), or a class if it is expanded.

v_call: TRBV6-6; clone_size: once; j_call: TRBJ1-5; d_call: NA; cdr3_nt: TGTGCCAGCAGTTACTCTTTCGTCAGGGCACATCAGCCCCAGCATTTT; cdr3_aa: CASSYSFVRAHQPQHF
v_call: TRBV4-1; clone_size: once; j_call: TRBJ1-3; d_call: NA; cdr3_nt: TGCGCCAGCAGCCAATTTGGAACTAGTACCATCAGGAACACCATATATTTT; cdr3_aa: CASSQFGTSTIRNTIYF
v_call: TRBV29-1; clone_size: NA; j_call: TRBJ1-2; d_call: NA; cdr3_nt: TGCAGCGCCCTCTTGGAGGGGTCCAACCCTATCTATGGCTACACCTTC; cdr3_aa: CSALLEGSNPIYGYTF
v_call: TRBV30; clone_size: NA; j_call: TRBJ2-1; d_call: NA; cdr3_nt: TGTGCCTGGAGGCTGGCAGCGGGGCAGTTCTTC; cdr3_aa: CAWRLAAGQFF
v_call: TRBV5-1; clone_size: NA; j_call: TRBJ2-5; d_call: TRBD2; cdr3_nt: TGCGCCAGCAGCTTAAAAATATCACTAGCGGGAGTAGGGGAGACCCAGTACTTC; cdr3_aa: CASSLKISLAGVGETQYF
v_call: TRBV27; clone_size: NA; j_call: TRBJ1-5; d_call: TRBD1; cdr3_nt: TGTGCCAGCAGTTTGCGGACTCCCAGGGGGGATCAGCCCCAGCATTTT; cdr3_aa: CASSLRTPRGDQPQHF
v_call: TRBV19; clone_size: NA; j_call: TRBJ2-5; d_call: NA; cdr3_nt: TGTGCCAGTAGTACGGAAGGGACCCAGTACTTC; cdr3_aa: CASSTEGTQYF
v_call: TRBV7-2; clone_size: NA; j_call: TRBJ2-7; d_call: TRBD2; cdr3_nt: TGTGCCAGCAGCTTGACTAGCGGGACCCCCTACGAGCAGTACTTC; cdr3_aa: CASSLTSGTPYEQYF
v_call: TRBV20-1; clone_size: NA; j_call: TRBJ2-1; d_call: NA; cdr3_nt: TGCAGTGCTAGACTAGCCGTTGAGCAGTTCTTC; cdr3_aa: CSARLAVEQFF
v_call: TRBV7-2; clone_size: NA; j_call: TRBJ1-1; d_call: NA; cdr3_nt: TGTGCCAGCAGCTTGGGGCGCACAGTGAACACTGAAGCTTTCTTT; cdr3_aa: CASSLGRTVNTEAFF
v_call: TRBV7-9; clone_size: NA; j_call: TRBJ2-1; d_call: NA; cdr3_nt: TGTGCCAGCAGCCACGCAAGCGTGGCCGAGCAGTTCTTC; cdr3_aa: CASSHASVAEQFF
v_call: TRBV5-6; clone_size: few; j_call: TRBJ1-1; d_call: NA; cdr3_nt: TGTGCCAGCAGCTTGGGGAGGAACACTGAAGCTTTCTTT; cdr3_aa: CASSLGRNTEAFF
v_call: TRBV29-1; clone_size: once; j_call: TRBJ2-5; d_call: TRBD2; cdr3_nt: TGCAGCGTTGGGGGACTAGCGGAAGAGACCCAGTACTTC; cdr3_aa: CSVGGLAEETQYF
v_call: TRBV11-1; clone_size: NA; j_call: TRBJ2-1; d_call: NA; cdr3_nt: TGTGCCAGCAGCTCCCAGGGCGGGATTCACAATGAGCAGTTCTTC; cdr3_aa: CASSSQGGIHNEQFF
v_call: TRBV5-1; clone_size: once; j_call: TRBJ2-5; d_call: TRBD1; cdr3_nt: TGCGCCAGCACCCTGGGACAGACCTTCCAAGAGACCCAGTACTTC; cdr3_aa: CASTLGQTFQETQYF
v_call: TRBV9; clone_size: NA; j_call: TRBJ2-1; d_call: TRBD2; cdr3_nt: TGTGCCAGCAGCGGACTAGCGGCATACAATGAGCAGTTCTTC; cdr3_aa: CASSGLAAYNEQFF
v_call: TRBV2; clone_size: NA; j_call: TRBJ2-1; d_call: TRBD1; cdr3_nt: TGTGCCACAACCAAGGACAGGGGCGCCTACAATGAGCAGTTCTTC; cdr3_aa: CATTKDRGAYNEQFF
v_call: TRBV7-8; clone_size: once; j_call: TRBJ1-4; d_call: TRBD1; cdr3_nt: TGTGCCAGCAGCTTCCTTAGGGACAGGGATAATAGTGAAAAACTGTTTTTT; cdr3_aa: CASSFLRDRDNSEKLFF
v_call: TRBV28; clone_size: few; j_call: TRBJ1-5; d_call: NA; cdr3_nt: TGTGCCAGCAGTTCCCCAGGCAGGGTCAATCAGCCCCAGCATTTT; cdr3_aa: CASSSPGRVNQPQHF
v_call: TRBV7-9; clone_size: NA; j_call: TRBJ1-4; d_call: NA; cdr3_nt: TGTGCCAGCAGAATCAACAGCGGACGGGAAAATGAAAAACTGTTTTTT; cdr3_aa: CASRINSGRENEKLFF
v_call: TRBV5-1; clone_size: NA; j_call: TRBJ2-2; d_call: TRBD2; cdr3_nt: TGCGCCAGCAGCTTGACTCCTAGCGGGATCGACACCGGGGAGCTGTTTTTT; cdr3_aa: CASSLTPSGIDTGELFF
v_call: TRBV7-6; clone_size: NA; j_call: TRBJ2-1; d_call: NA; cdr3_nt: TGTGCCAGCAGTCGCCCAACCCGTTTCAATGAGCAGTTCTTC; cdr3_aa: CASSRPTRFNEQFF
v_call: TRBV30; clone_size: NA; j_call: TRBJ1-2; d_call: NA; cdr3_nt: TGTGCCTGGAGTGTTGGGCCGGGTTATGGCTACACCTTC; cdr3_aa: CAWSVGPGYGYTF
v_call: TRBV10-1; clone_size: NA; j_call: TRBJ2-7; d_call: NA; cdr3_nt: TGCGCCAGCAGTGAGGCGATTGGCTGGTCCTACGAGCAGTACTTC; cdr3_aa: CASSEAIGWSYEQYF
v_call: TRBV4-1; clone_size: NA; j_call: TRBJ2-5; d_call: TRBD2; cdr3_nt: TGCGCCAGCAGCCAAACTCGTCCGGGACTAGCAAGTCAAGATGAGACCCAGTACTTC; cdr3_aa: CASSQTRPGLASQDETQYF
v_call: TRBV19; clone_size: NA; j_call: TRBJ2-2; d_call: NA; cdr3_nt: TGTGCCAGTAGGATCCCCTCTAAGGAGCTGTTTTTT; cdr3_aa: CASRIPSKELFF
v_call: TRBV6-1; clone_size: NA; j_call: TRBJ2-1; d_call: NA; cdr3_nt: TGTGCCAGCAGTGAATCCCTAGCACGGAGTGAGCAGTTCTTC; cdr3_aa: CASSESLARSEQFF
v_call: TRBV5-1; clone_size: NA; j_call: TRBJ2-5; d_call: NA; cdr3_nt: TGCGCCAGCAGCTCCGGGACGCCATGGGCCGTAGAGACCCAGTACTTC; cdr3_aa: CASSSGTPWAVETQYF
v_call: TRBV11-3; clone_size: NA; j_call: TRBJ2-3; d_call: NA; cdr3_nt: TGTGCCAGCAGCTTATACAACACAGATACGCAGTATTTT; cdr3_aa: CASSLYNTDTQYF
v_call: TRBV7-3; clone_size: NA; j_call: TRBJ2-1; d_call: TRBD2; cdr3_nt: TGTGCCAGCAGCCGCGGGACTAGCGGGAGGGACAATGAGCAGTTCTTC; cdr3_aa: CASSRGTSGRDNEQFF
v_call: TRBV28; clone_size: NA; j_call: TRBJ2-7; d_call: TRBD2; cdr3_nt: TGTGCCAGCAGTTCACCTCGGACTAGCGGGATTGGTGAGCAGTACTTC; cdr3_aa: CASSSPRTSGIGEQYF
v_call: TRBV28; clone_size: once; j_call: TRBJ2-1; d_call: TRBD1; cdr3_nt: TGTGCCAGCAGTTATTACAGGGACAGGGGCTACAATGAGCAGTTCTTC; cdr3_aa: CASSYYRDRGYNEQFF
v_call: TRBV7-9; clone_size: few; j_call: TRBJ2-7; d_call: NA; cdr3_nt: TGTGCCACCGAGGGGACAACTTCCTACGAGCAGTACTTC; cdr3_aa: CATEGTTSYEQYF
v_call: TRBV18; clone_size: NA; j_call: TRBJ1-1; d_call: NA; cdr3_nt: TGTGCCAGCTCACCACAAAGCGGGCGTGGGGCCACTGAAGCTTTCTTT; cdr3_aa: CASSPQSGRGATEAFF
v_call: TRBV5-1; clone_size: NA; j_call: TRBJ2-7; d_call: TRBD1; cdr3_nt: TGCGCCAGCAGCTTGGGGGGGACAGCATACGAGCAGTACTTC; cdr3_aa: CASSLGGTAYEQYF
v_call: TRBV2; clone_size: NA; j_call: TRBJ2-7; d_call: TRBD2; cdr3_nt: TGTGCCAGCAGTTTTAGACTAGCGGGATCTGAGCAGTACTTC; cdr3_aa: CASSFRLAGSEQYF
v_call: TRBV18; clone_size: NA; j_call: TRBJ1-2; d_call: TRBD1; cdr3_nt: TGTGCCAGCTCACTCGGCGACGGGACAGTGGTTTCCACCTTC; cdr3_aa: CASSLGDGTVVSTF
v_call: TRBV7-9; clone_size: NA; j_call: TRBJ2-5; d_call: TRBD1; cdr3_nt: TGTGCCAGCAGCACCGGGACAGGGGGCTGGGAGACCCAGTACTTC; cdr3_aa: CASSTGTGGWETQYF
v_call: TRBV9; clone_size: NA; j_call: TRBJ2-3; d_call: NA; cdr3_nt: TGTGCCAGCAGCGTAGCGTCGGGCGGGAAGGGTTCAGATACGCAGTATTTT; cdr3_aa: CASSVASGGKGSDTQYF
v_call: TRBV27; clone_size: NA; j_call: TRBJ2-7; d_call: NA; cdr3_nt: TGTGCCAGCAGCCTAGACGGGGTGGCTTCCTACGAGCAGTACTTC; cdr3_aa: CASSLDGVASYEQYF
v_call: TRBV6-5; clone_size: NA; j_call: TRBJ2-7; d_call: TRBD2; cdr3_nt: TGTGCCAGCAGTTACGGGACTAGCGGGAGCGAGCAGTACTTC; cdr3_aa: CASSYGTSGSEQYF
v_call: TRBV14; clone_size: NA; j_call: TRBJ2-3; d_call: TRBD1; cdr3_nt: TGTGCCAGCAGCCAACAGGGGGCCTCCACAGATACGCAGTATTTT; cdr3_aa: CASSQQGASTDTQYF
v_call: TRBV5-1; clone_size: NA; j_call: TRBJ1-3; d_call: NA; cdr3_nt: TGCGCCAGCAGCTTAGGGCGGACACCGTATTTT; cdr3_aa: CASSLGRTPYF
v_call: TRBV11-2; clone_size: NA; j_call: TRBJ2-5; d_call: TRBD2; cdr3_nt: TGTGCCAGCAGCGGCGCGGGGGGGCAAGAGACCCAGTACTTC; cdr3_aa: CASSGAGGQETQYF
v_call: TRBV9; clone_size: NA; j_call: TRBJ2-3; d_call: NA; cdr3_nt: TGTGCCAGCAGTACAGGCCCTAGCACAGATACGCAGTATTTT; cdr3_aa: CASSTGPSTDTQYF
v_call: TRBV28; clone_size: NA; j_call: TRBJ2-5; d_call: NA; cdr3_nt: TGTGCCAGCAGTTTAAACTGGGAAGGAGGGCCACAAGAGACCCAGTACTTC; cdr3_aa: CASSLNWEGGPQETQYF
v_call: TRBV7-8; clone_size: NA; j_call: TRBJ1-5; d_call: NA; cdr3_nt: TGTGCCAGCAGCCCCGGAGGCCATCAGCCCCAGCATTTT; cdr3_aa: CASSPGGHQPQHF
v_call: TRBV4-2; clone_size: NA; j_call: TRBJ2-7; d_call: NA; cdr3_nt: TGTGCCAGCAGCCAACTAGGACTTAAAGCCTACGAGCAGTACTTC; cdr3_aa: CASSQLGLKAYEQYF
v_call: TRBV6-5; clone_size: NA; j_call: TRBJ1-2; d_call: TRBD1; cdr3_nt: TGTGCCAGCAGTTACGGGACAGGGAATAACTATGGCTACACCTTC; cdr3_aa: CASSYGTGNNYGYTF
v_call: TRBV21-1; clone_size: NA; j_call: TRBJ2-4; d_call: NA; cdr3_nt: TGTGCCAGCAGCCCCCGGGGACAGAAAAACATTCAGTACTTC; cdr3_aa: CASSPRGQKNIQYF
v_call: TRBV4-3; clone_size: NA; j_call: TRBJ2-2; d_call: TRBD2; cdr3_nt: TGCGCCAGCAGCCAAGTAGCGGGAGCGAACACCGGGGAGCTGTTTTTT; cdr3_aa: CASSQVAGANTGELFF
v_call: TRBV7-2; clone_size: once; j_call: TRBJ2-7; d_call: NA; cdr3_nt: TGTGCCAGCAGGGTAGGTCGGGACTCGTCCTACGAGCAGTACTTC; cdr3_aa: CASRVGRDSSYEQYF
v_call: TRBV5-1; clone_size: NA; j_call: TRBJ2-7; d_call: TRBD1; cdr3_nt: TGCGCCAGCAGCTTAGAGCCAGGGGGAAGATACGAGCAGTACTTC; cdr3_aa: CASSLEPGGRYEQYF